Below, 27 T cell receptor beta chains from the same sample are listed, as sequenced in a study of blood T cell repertoires in COVID-19. Clones were read by immunoSEQ multiplex PCR, and TCRdb kept only the in-frame ones, dropping some. The sample yields about 270,000 clones, about 89% seen once. The sample comprised PBMCs or T cells enriched from blood (not recorded which). Source of these receptors: a woman aged 18-30 years who had recovered from COVID-19.

Only a few counts were recorded for this clone. The V gene is TRBV21-1, the J gene TRBJ2-7; TRBD1, the table's D call, lacks a check against the DNA. TRBV21-1 is a pseudogene. The CDR3 length is 15 residues. The CDR3 spells CASSTGQGCSYEQYF. DNA of the CDR3: TGTGCCAGCAGCACCGGACAGGGGTGCTCCTACGAGCAGTACTTC.

The chain recombines TRBV6-5 with TRBJ1-2; maybe TRBD1 (6 bases). The CDR3 runs to 15 residues. Trimming removed 2 bases from V and 2 bases from J, with 12 bases in between. Germline assignment: CDR1 MNHEY and CDR2 SVGAGI. Written as DNA, the CDR3 is TGTGCCAGCAGTTACGGGACACCAGAAAACTATGGCTACACCTTC. It is translated as CASSYGTPENYGYTF.

This clone appeared a single time. The rearrangement joins TRBV13 to TRBJ1-4, with D perhaps matching TRBD1 (5 bases). Germline V CDR1 and CDR2: PRHDT, FYEKMQ (reference sequence). Trimming removed 2 bases from V and 5 bases from J, with 12 bases in between. This CDR3 is 15 amino acids long. CDR3 sequence: CASSLTRGPNEKLFF. The CDR3 region has the DNA TGTGCCAGCAGCTTAACGCGGGGACCCAATGAAAAACTGTTTTTT.

V is TRBV27 and J is TRBJ2-1; D unclear. Germline assignment: CDR1 MNHEY and CDR2 SMNVEV (reference sequence). This CDR3 spans 14 amino acids. Trimming stripped 4 bases from V and 4 bases from J, with 11 bases between. The chain's CDR3 is CASSSPGPYNEQFF. The CDR3 bases are TGTGCCAGCAGTTCACCAGGCCCTTACAATGAGCAGTTCTTC.

V is TRBV10-2 and J is TRBJ2-7, with 14 bases lining up with TRBD2. This CDR3 region has 17 residues. Germline CDR1 and CDR2: WSHSY and SAAADI. V shed 3 bases, J shed 0 bases, and the junction held 4 bases outside the gene matches. The CDR3 coding sequence is TGCGCCAGCAGTGATAGGACTAGCGGGAGGAGCTCCTACGAGCAGTACTTC. Its protein is CASSDRTSGRSSYEQYF.

The chain uses TRBV5-5 and TRBJ1-2; D possibly corresponds to TRBD1 (6 bases). The germline V and J ends were trimmed by 4 bases and 12 bases, with 22 bases remaining between them. The CDR3 loop spans 14 amino acids. Germline CDR1 reads SGHKS; CDR2 reads YYEKEE (reference sequence). CDR3 loop: CASSLQGLQGKNTF. DNA for the CDR3: TGTGCCAGCAGCCTGCAGGGGCTCCAGGGGAAAAACACCTTC.

This clone was seen a handful of times. J is TRBJ1-1 and V is TRBV5-1; D may be TRBD1 (5 bases). Germline V gives CDR1 SGHRS, CDR2 YFSETQ. The CDR3 is 17 residues long. V lost 4 bases and J lost 2, with 21 bases in between. CDR3 in amino acids: CASSQHFTSGLNTEAFF. CDR3 bases: TGCGCCAGCAGCCAACACTTTACCTCAGGGTTAAACACTGAAGCTTTCTTT.

The genes are TRBV7-9 and TRBJ2-2, with 12 bases lining up with TRBD2. Germline V gene sequence: CDR1 SEHNR, CDR2 FQNEAQ (reference sequence). Losses at the gene ends were 6 bases for V and 7 bases for J; bases not matched to a gene: 9. The CDR3 length is 16 residues. The CDR3 DNA follows: TGTGCCAGCAGGCCCTCTAGCGGGAGGGCCGTCGGGGAGCTGTTTTTT. As protein: CASRPSSGRAVGELFF.

The V and J genes are TRBV4-3 and TRBJ1-6, with D hard to call. This CDR3 has 13 residues. CDR1 and CDR2 from the germline V gene are LGHNA and YSLEER. With 0 bases removed from V and 13 bases from J, the gap between germline ends came to 10 bases. The CDR3 region is CASSQDREVPLHF. Written as DNA, the CDR3 is TGCGCCAGCAGCCAAGACCGGGAGGTCCCCCTCCACTTT.

The gene calls are TRBV19 and TRBJ2-5; 7 bases are a match to TRBD2. The ends lost 6 bases at V and 5 bases at J; junction bases unmatched: 15. Germline V CDR1 and CDR2: LNHDA, SQIVND (reference sequence). The CDR3 length is 16 residues. This CDR3 reads CASRQSGLGGGETQYF. For the CDR3, the DNA is TGTGCCAGTAGACAAAGTGGCCTTGGGGGAGGGGAGACCCAGTACTTC. Together with reference TRBV19 and TRBJ2-5, the CDR3 gives the full variable domain: DGGITQSPKYLFRKEGQNVTLSCEQNLNHDAMYWYRQDPGQGLRLIYYSQIVNDFQKGDIAEGYSVSREKKESFPLTVTSAQKNPTAFYLCASRQSGLGGGETQYFGPGTRLLVL.

This chain uses TRBV30 with TRBJ2-7, with a tentative D call TRBD2 (7 bases). Between the trimmed V and J ends, which lost 1 base and 1 base, there was a span of 14 bases. The germline gives CDR1 GTSNPN, CDR2 SVGIG (reference sequence). The CDR3 is made up of 15 amino acids. CDR3 sequence reads: CAWSDGRGASYEQYF. DNA for the CDR3: TGTGCCTGGAGTGACGGTCGGGGGGCATCCTACGAGCAGTACTTC.

The rearrangement joins TRBV3-1 (or the pseudogene TRBV3-2) to TRBJ2-5; TRBD1 might be the D (5 bases). Trimming took 1 base from V and 0 from J, leaving 12 bases between them. Germline values: CDR1 LGHDT, CDR2 YNNKEL (reference sequence). The CDR3 is 16 amino acids. In nucleotides, the CDR3 is TGTGCCAGCAGCCAAGGACAGCTCGTGTACCAAGAGACCCAGTACTTC. Translation: CASSQGQLVYQETQYF.

A few counts support this clone. This chain uses TRBV5-8 with TRBJ2-7; 7 positions agree with TRBD1. Losses at the gene ends were 4 bases for V and 6 bases for J; bases not matched to a gene: 16. Germline V gene data show CDR1 as SGHTS and CDR2 as YDEGEE. The CDR3 spans 16 residues. CDR3 protein: CASSRTDRERQGEQYF. CDR3 bases: TGTGCCAGCAGCCGGACCGACAGGGAACGACAAGGCGAGCAGTACTTC. Looking up the rest from reference TRBV5-8 and TRBJ2-7 gives the full variable domain: EAGVTQSPTHLIKTRGQQATLRCSPISGHTSVYWYQQALGLGLQFLLWYDEGEERNRGNFPPRFSGRQFPNYSSELNVNALELEDSALYLCASSRTDRERQGEQYFGPGTRLTVT.

The rearrangement links TRBV3-1 (or the pseudogene TRBV3-2) to TRBJ2-1; TRBD2 matches at 9 bases. The CDR3 is made up of 18 amino acids. CDR1 is LGHDT, CDR2 YNNKEL, per germline (reference sequence). The J segment lost 2 bases and the V segment lost 0 bases, leaving 8 bases of the junction unmatched. DNA of the CDR3: TGTGCCAGCAGCCAAGATATAGGGGCTAGCGGGACCTACAATGAGCAGTTCTTC. It is translated as CASSQDIGASGTYNEQFF.

The rearrangement joins TRBV10-2 to TRBJ2-3, with 9 bases matching TRBD2. CDR1 and CDR2 (germline): WSHSY, SAAADI. Germline trimming cut 6 bases from V and 3 bases from J; bases unmatched to any gene: 7. CDR3 length equals 15 residues. The CDR3 here is CASSERGAETDTQYF. The CDR3 nucleotides are TGCGCCAGCAGCGAGCGGGGGGCCGAAACAGATACGCAGTATTTT.

The chain recombines TRBV3-1 (or the pseudogene TRBV3-2) with TRBJ2-7, with 7 positions matching TRBD1. V lost 4 bases to trimming and J lost 0 bases; unmatched junction nucleotides: 6. Germline V gene data show CDR1 as LGHDT and CDR2 as YNNKEL (reference sequence). The CDR3 is 15 amino acids. The chain's CDR3 is CASSRVRGHSYEQYF. CDR3 in DNA: TGTGCCAGCAGCCGAGTAAGGGGGCACTCCTACGAGCAGTACTTC.

V is TRBV7-8 and J is TRBJ2-3; 9 nucleotides match TRBD2. Germline V gives CDR1 SGHVS, CDR2 FQNEAQ. V gave up 5 bases and J gave up 2 bases; unmatched junction bases: 8. CDR3 size: 16 residues. The CDR3 sequence: CASSHSGSYVTDTQYF. CDR3 DNA sequence: TGTGCCAGCAGCCATAGCGGGAGCTATGTCACAGATACGCAGTATTTT. Drawing the rest from reference TRBV7-8 and TRBJ2-3, the complete variable domain is GAGVSQSPRYKVAKRGQDVALRCDPISGHVSLFWYQQALGQGPEFLTYFQNEAQLDKSGLPSDRFFAERPEGSVSTLKIQRTQQEDSAVYLCASSHSGSYVTDTQYFGPGTRLTVL.

V gene TRBV7-2 combines with J gene TRBJ2-7, with 8 bases matching TRBD2. Germline V gives CDR1 SGHTA, CDR2 FQGNSA. The CDR3 consists of 18 residues. V lost 4 bases, J lost 0 bases, and 14 bases stayed unmatched. This CDR3 is CASSSNLLASGGSYEQYF. The DNA of the CDR3 is TGTGCCAGCAGCTCGAACCTGCTGGCCAGCGGGGGCTCCTACGAGCAGTACTTC.

V gene TRBV30 combines with J gene TRBJ1-2; the match to TRBD1 covers 7 bases. Germline V gene data show CDR1 as GTSNPN and CDR2 as SVGIG (reference sequence). The CDR3 is 13 amino acids. Trimming took 5 bases from V and 0 from J; bases not matched to a gene: 3. The CDR3 DNA follows: TGTGCCTGGCAGGGGGGAGCTAACTATGGCTACACCTTC. Protein: CAWQGGANYGYTF.

This clone has ten or more counts. The rearrangement joins TRBV20-1 to TRBJ2-7, with 11 bases aligning to TRBD2. The germline V gene encodes CDR1 DFQATT and CDR2 SNEGSKA (reference sequence). V was pared by 5 bases and J by 8 bases, with 11 bases of the junction left unmatched. This CDR3 comprises 14 residues. The CDR3 loop is CSARGLAGETKQYF. The CDR3 DNA sequence: TGCAGTGCTCGTGGACTAGCGGGTGAGACGAAGCAGTACTTC.

This clone was detected a few times. This chain links TRBV10-3 with TRBJ1-2; D gene unclear. The V gene lost 4 bases and the J gene lost 3 bases, with 6 bases spanning the gap. The CDR3 length is 12 residues. Germline CDR1 is ENHRY and CDR2 is SYGVKD. The CDR3 region is CAISGADYGYTF. In DNA form, the CDR3 reads TGTGCCATCAGTGGCGCGGACTATGGCTACACCTTC.

The chain has TRBV27 and TRBJ2-7; 9 bases are a match to TRBD2. The trim removed 2 bases at V and 4 bases at J, leaving 3 bases unmatched. The germline V gene has CDR1 MNHEY and CDR2 SMNVEV (reference sequence). There are 14 residues in the CDR3. In DNA, the CDR3 is TGTGCCAGCAGTTTAGCGGGAGGGCAGTACGAGCAGTACTTC. It codes for CASSLAGGQYEQYF.

This clone was detected once. The chain combines TRBV9 with TRBJ2-7; TRBD2 agrees at 11 bases. The length of the CDR3 is 16 residues. Germline V gene sequence: CDR1 SGDLS, CDR2 YYNGEE. The J segment lost 2 bases and the V segment lost 3 bases, leaving 7 bases of the junction unmatched. CDR3 region: CASSAHLSGGAYEQYF. The CDR3 DNA reads as TGTGCCAGCAGCGCACACCTTAGCGGGGGGGCCTACGAGCAGTACTTC. Together with reference TRBV9 and TRBJ2-7, the CDR3 gives the full variable domain: DSGVTQTPKHLITATGQRVTLRCSPRSGDLSVYWYQQSLDQGLQFLIQYYNGEERAKGNILERFSAQQFPDLHSELNLSSLELGDSALYFCASSAHLSGGAYEQYFGPGTRLTVT.

In nucleotides, the CDR3 is TGTGCCTGGAGTAGGGGTCCCTCCTACGAGCAGTACTTC. Translated: CAWSRGPSYEQYF. The chain has TRBV30 and TRBJ2-7; D possibly corresponds to TRBD1 (5 bases). Germline lookup yields CDR1 GTSNPN and CDR2 SVGIG (reference sequence). The CDR3 spans 13 residues. Trimming removed 2 bases at V and 0 bases at J, with 8 bases between.

The CDR3 DNA follows: TGTGCCAGCAGAACGGGTTCGGGCGGGAGAGTGGACGAGCAGTACTTC. Translation: CASRTGSGGRVDEQYF. V is TRBV21-1 and J is TRBJ2-7; the table's D gene call, TRBD2, was not cross checked with the DNA. TRBV21-1 is termed a pseudogene. This CDR3 spans 16 amino acids.

V is TRBV7-2 and J is TRBJ1-5, with D hard to call. The CDR3 extends over 14 amino acids. CDR1 is SGHTA, CDR2 FQGNSA, per germline. The V gene lost 1 base and the J gene lost 7 bases, with 11 bases spanning the gap. The CDR3, as DNA: TGTGCCAGCAGCTTAGGTCGGTTTACCCAGCCCCAGCATTTT. This sequence encodes CASSLGRFTQPQHF.

J is TRBJ1-6 and V is TRBV5-1, with TRBD1 as a possible D gene (6 bases). This CDR3 has 16 residues. V lost 4 bases and J lost 3, with 14 bases in between. Per germline, CDR1 SGHRS and CDR2 YFSETQ. The CDR3 loop is CASSPNRDNYNSPLHF. The CDR3 DNA reads TGCGCCAGCAGCCCAAACCGGGACAACTATAATTCACCCCTCCACTTT.